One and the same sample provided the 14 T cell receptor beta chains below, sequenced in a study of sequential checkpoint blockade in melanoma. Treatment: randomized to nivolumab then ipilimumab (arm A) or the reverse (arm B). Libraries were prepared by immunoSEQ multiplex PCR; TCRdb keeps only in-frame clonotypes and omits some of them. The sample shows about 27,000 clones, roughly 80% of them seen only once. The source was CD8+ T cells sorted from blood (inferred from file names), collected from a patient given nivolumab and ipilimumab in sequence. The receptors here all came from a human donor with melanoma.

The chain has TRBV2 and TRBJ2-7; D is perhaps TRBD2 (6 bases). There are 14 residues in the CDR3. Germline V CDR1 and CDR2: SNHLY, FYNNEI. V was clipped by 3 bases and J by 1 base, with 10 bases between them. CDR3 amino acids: CASSEAGRSYEQYF. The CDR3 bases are TGTGCCAGCAGTGAGGCAGGGAGGTCCTACGAGCAGTACTTC.

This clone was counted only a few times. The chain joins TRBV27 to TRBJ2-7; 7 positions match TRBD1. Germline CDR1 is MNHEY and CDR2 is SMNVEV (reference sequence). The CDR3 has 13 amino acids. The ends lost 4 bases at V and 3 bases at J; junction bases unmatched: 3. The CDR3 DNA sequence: TGTGCCAGCAGTTCGGGACAGCTCTACGAGCAGTACTTC. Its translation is CASSSGQLYEQYF.

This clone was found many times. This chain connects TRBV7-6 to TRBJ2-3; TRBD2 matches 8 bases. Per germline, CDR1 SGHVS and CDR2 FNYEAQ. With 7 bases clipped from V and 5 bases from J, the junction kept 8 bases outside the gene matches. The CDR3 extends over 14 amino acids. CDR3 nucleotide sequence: TGTGCCAGCACCCCCGGGAGGGCCAAAGATACGCAGTATTTT. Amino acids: CASTPGRAKDTQYF. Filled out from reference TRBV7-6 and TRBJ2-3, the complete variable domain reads GAGVSQSPRYKVTKRGQDVALRCDPISGHVSLYWYRQALGQGPEFLTYFNYEAQQDKSGLPNDRFSAERPEGSISTLTIQRTEQRDSAMYRCASTPGRAKDTQYFGPGTRLTVL.

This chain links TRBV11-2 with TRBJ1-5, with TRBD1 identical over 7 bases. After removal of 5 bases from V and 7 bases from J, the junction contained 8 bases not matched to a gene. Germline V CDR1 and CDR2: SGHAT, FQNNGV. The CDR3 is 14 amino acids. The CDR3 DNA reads TGTGCCAGCAGCCTAACAGGGGCGGGACAGCCCCAGCATTTT. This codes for CASSLTGAGQPQHF.

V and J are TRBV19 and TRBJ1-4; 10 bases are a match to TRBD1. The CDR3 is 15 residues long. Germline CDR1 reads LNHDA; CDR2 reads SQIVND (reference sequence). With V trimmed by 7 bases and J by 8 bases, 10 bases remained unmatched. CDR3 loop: CASNRMTGGGEKLFF. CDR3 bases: TGTGCCAGTAATCGAATGACAGGGGGCGGGGAAAAACTGTTTTTT.

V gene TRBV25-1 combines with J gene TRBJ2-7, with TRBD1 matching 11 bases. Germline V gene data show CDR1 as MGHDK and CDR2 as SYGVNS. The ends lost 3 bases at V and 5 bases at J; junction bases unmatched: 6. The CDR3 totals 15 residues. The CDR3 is CASSDPGQGEDEQYF. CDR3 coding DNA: TGTGCCAGCAGTGATCCGGGACAGGGGGAAGACGAGCAGTACTTC.

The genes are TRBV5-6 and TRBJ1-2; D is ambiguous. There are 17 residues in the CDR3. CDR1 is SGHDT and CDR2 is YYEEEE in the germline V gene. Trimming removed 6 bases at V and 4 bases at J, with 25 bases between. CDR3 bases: TGTGCCAGCACTCTCTATAAACTTACAGACGGTTCCTATGGCTACACCTTC. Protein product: CASTLYKLTDGSYGYTF. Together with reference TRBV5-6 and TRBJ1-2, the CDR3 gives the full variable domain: DAGVTQSPTHLIKTRGQQVTLRCSPKSGHDTVSWYQQALGQGPQFIFQYYEEEERQRGNFPDRFSGHQFPNYSSELNVNALLLGDSALYLCASTLYKLTDGSYGYTFGSGTRLTVV.

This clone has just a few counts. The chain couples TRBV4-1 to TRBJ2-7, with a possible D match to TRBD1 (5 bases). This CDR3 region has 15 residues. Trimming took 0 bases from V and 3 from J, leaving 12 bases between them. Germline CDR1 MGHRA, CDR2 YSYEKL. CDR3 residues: CASSQDRGRVYEQYF. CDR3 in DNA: TGCGCCAGCAGCCAAGATCGTGGCAGGGTCTACGAGCAGTACTTC.

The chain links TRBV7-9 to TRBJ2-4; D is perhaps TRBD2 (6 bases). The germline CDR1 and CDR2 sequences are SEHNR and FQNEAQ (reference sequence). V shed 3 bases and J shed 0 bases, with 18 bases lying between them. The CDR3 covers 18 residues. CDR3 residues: CASSFAPGGELAKNIQYF. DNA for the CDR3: TGTGCCAGCAGCTTCGCCCCCGGCGGGGAACTAGCCAAAAACATTCAGTACTTC.

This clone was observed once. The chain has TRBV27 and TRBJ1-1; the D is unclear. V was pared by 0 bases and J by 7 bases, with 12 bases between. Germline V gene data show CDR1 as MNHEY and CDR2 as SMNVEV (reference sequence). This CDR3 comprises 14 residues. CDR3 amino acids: CASSLSVGFVEAFF. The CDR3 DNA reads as TGTGCCAGCAGTTTATCGGTCGGGTTTGTTGAAGCTTTCTTT.

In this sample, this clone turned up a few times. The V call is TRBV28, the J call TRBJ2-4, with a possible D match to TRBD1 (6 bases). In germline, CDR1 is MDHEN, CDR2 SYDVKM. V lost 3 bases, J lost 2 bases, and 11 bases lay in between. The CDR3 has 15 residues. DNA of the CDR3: TGTGCCAGCAGTTTGGGTCAGGGGCCCAAAAACATTCAGTACTTC. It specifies CASSLGQGPKNIQYF.

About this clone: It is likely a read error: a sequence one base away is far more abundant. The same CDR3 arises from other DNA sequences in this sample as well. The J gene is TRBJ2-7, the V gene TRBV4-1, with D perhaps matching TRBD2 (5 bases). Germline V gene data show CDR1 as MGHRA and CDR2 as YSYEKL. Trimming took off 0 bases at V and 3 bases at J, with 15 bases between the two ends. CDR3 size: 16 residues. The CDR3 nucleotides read TGCGCCAGCAGCCAAGATGAGGGCCAGATCGACTACGAGCAGTACTTC. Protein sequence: CASSQDEGQIDYEQYF.

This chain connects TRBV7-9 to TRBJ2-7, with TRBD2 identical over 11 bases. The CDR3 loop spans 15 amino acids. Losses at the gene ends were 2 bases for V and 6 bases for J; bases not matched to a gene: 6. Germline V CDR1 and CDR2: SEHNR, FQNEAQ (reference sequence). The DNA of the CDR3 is TGTGCCAGCAGCTTATTCACTAGCGGGGGACTCGAGCAGTACTTC. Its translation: CASSLFTSGGLEQYF.

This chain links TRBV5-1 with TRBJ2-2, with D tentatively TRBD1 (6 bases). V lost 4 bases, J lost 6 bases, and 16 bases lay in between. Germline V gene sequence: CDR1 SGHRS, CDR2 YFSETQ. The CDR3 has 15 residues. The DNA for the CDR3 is TGCGCCAGCAGCATCCTCCACAGGGAATCCGGGGAGCTGTTTTTT. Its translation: CASSILHRESGELFF.